These 12 T cell receptor beta chains share one sample of origin, sequenced in a study of graft-versus-host responses after intestinal transplantation. TCRdb keeps only in-frame clones here, not all; method: immunoSEQ multiplex PCR. The data contain about 88,000 clones, approximately 90% of them seen just once; the ten biggest clones take up approximately 0.33%. These receptors lack a known antigen. The material sequenced was unstimulated CD4+ T cells sorted from spleen or lymph node cells, taken before transplant. These receptors all come from a human donor who was the organ donor for an intestinal transplant.

This clone was detected a few times. The rearrangement joins TRBV6-5 to TRBJ1-1; no reliable D call. V dropped 2 bases and J dropped 6 bases, with 10 bases sitting between them. The CDR3 loop spans 13 amino acids. The V gene's germline CDR1 is MNHEY and CDR2 SVGAGI. Here the CDR3 reads CASSYHGLSEAFF. DNA for the CDR3: TGTGCCAGCAGTTACCACGGGTTATCTGAAGCTTTCTTT.

The chain recombines TRBV7-8 with TRBJ1-1; no reliable D call. V lost 2 bases and J 5 bases, leaving 12 bases between the germline ends. Germline CDR1 and CDR2: SGHVS and FQNEAQ. This CDR3 is built from 14 residues. CDR3 sequence (DNA): TGTGCCAGCAGCTTACCGGGAGGTGTAACTGAAGCTTTCTTT. Encoded protein: CASSLPGGVTEAFF.

The chain combines TRBV19 with TRBJ1-2; a weak D match, TRBD1 (6 bases). Germline V gene lookup returns CDR1 LNHDA and CDR2 SQIVND (reference sequence). The CDR3 contains 17 residues. The germline V and J ends were trimmed by 3 bases and 0 bases, with 17 bases remaining between them. CDR3 nucleotides: TGTGCCAGTAGTATGTCTCAACAGGGAACAGCTAACTATGGCTACACCTTC. Translation: CASSMSQQGTANYGYTF.

The chain recombines TRBV11-2 with TRBJ2-7, with a weak D call TRBD1 (5 bases). Trimming pared 1 base from V and 0 bases from J, leaving 10 bases between. Germline V lookup: CDR1 SGHAT, CDR2 FQNNGV. CDR3 size: 15 residues. The CDR3 nucleotides are TGTGCCAGCAGCTTAGTCTGGGGCGGCTCCTACGAGCAGTACTTC. This encodes CASSLVWGGSYEQYF.

The rearrangement links TRBV5-1 to TRBJ2-1; tentative D call: TRBD1 (6 bases). Germline lookup yields CDR1 SGHRS and CDR2 YFSETQ. The CDR3 extends over 17 amino acids. Between the trimmed V and J ends, which lost 1 base and 0 bases, there was a span of 14 bases. This chain's CDR3 is CASSLLQGSTSYNEQFF. The CDR3 bases are TGCGCCAGCAGCTTGCTCCAGGGGTCAACCTCCTACAATGAGCAGTTCTTC.

This sequence joins TRBV28 and TRBJ2-7; perhaps TRBD1 as D (6 bases). Germline assignment: CDR1 MDHEN and CDR2 SYDVKM. The V gene lost 3 bases and the J gene lost 7 bases, with 25 bases spanning the gap. The CDR3 extends over 17 amino acids. The CDR3, as DNA: TGTGCCAGCAGTTTGTACACCGGGACACGAACGCTTCGGGAGCAGTACTTC. Translating gives CASSLYTGTRTLREQYF.

The chain couples TRBV6-5 to TRBJ2-1; TRBD2 matches 9 bases. The V and J ends lost 0 bases and 4 bases, in that order; junction bases with no gene match: 4. The CDR3 loop spans 16 amino acids. Germline V gene sequence: CDR1 MNHEY, CDR2 SVGAGI. The CDR3 DNA reads TGTGCCAGCAGTTACTCGCTAGCGGGGTATTACAATGAGCAGTTCTTC. Protein product: CASSYSLAGYYNEQFF.

This chain links TRBV7-8 with TRBJ2-3, with 9 bases lining up with TRBD1. Per the germline V gene, CDR1 is SGHVS and CDR2 is FQNEAQ. The CDR3 is 15 residues long. V lost 6 bases to trimming and J lost 1 base; unmatched junction nucleotides: 5. CDR3 protein: CASSRRDRGTDTQYF. The CDR3 nucleotides read TGTGCCAGCAGTAGACGGGACAGGGGCACAGATACGCAGTATTTT.

The gene calls are TRBV21-1 and TRBJ1-4. TRBV21-1 is marked as a pseudogene. This CDR3 is built from 16 residues. DNA for the CDR3: TGTGCCAGCAGCATCTTGCCGAGGCGCAAGAATGAAAAACTGTTTTTT. Protein sequence: CASSILPRRKNEKLFF.

This clone was observed a single time. J is TRBJ2-5 and V is TRBV12-5, with a weak D call TRBD2 (5 bases). In germline, CDR1 is LGHNT, CDR2 FRNRAP. V was trimmed by 8 bases and J by 2 bases, leaving 15 bases between them. This CDR3 is built from 14 residues. The chain's CDR3 is CASRSGTRQETQYF. The CDR3 DNA reads TGTGCTAGTCGGTCGGGAACTAGACAAGAGACCCAGTACTTC.

The gene calls are TRBV28 and TRBJ2-7; the match to TRBD2 covers 14 bases. In germline, CDR1 is MDHEN, CDR2 SYDVKM. Losses at the gene ends were 6 bases for V and 6 bases for J; bases not matched to a gene: 7. This CDR3 spans 15 amino acids. The CDR3 reads CASSEGLAGVSEQYF. The CDR3 region has the DNA TGTGCCAGCAGCGAGGGACTAGCGGGAGTATCCGAGCAGTACTTC.

The gene calls are TRBV6-5 and TRBJ2-3, with a weak D call TRBD2 (7 bases). V was trimmed by 6 bases and J by 1 base, leaving 14 bases between them. CDR3 length equals 15 residues. Germline lookup yields CDR1 MNHEY and CDR2 SVGAGI. This CDR3 is CASRPEGGGTDTQYF. The CDR3 DNA follows: TGTGCCAGCAGGCCGGAGGGGGGGGGCACAGATACGCAGTATTTT.